This section outlines one TCR beta chain sequence together with its context. Antigen specificity is unknown. These data come from a study of CD8 T cells in Susac syndrome. Whole-study findings and limits: The study acknowledged a relatively small number of individuals in its TCR sequencing and HLA analysis.

With 4 bases clipped from V and 4 bases from J, the junction kept 5 bases outside the gene matches. The CDR3 is 14 amino acids. CDR1 and CDR2 from the germline V gene are SGHTA and FQGNSA. Random hexamers were used to reverse transcribe an amount of roughly 0.5 to 1 ug RNA. Amplification of TCR beta CDR3 by immunoSEQ multiplex PCR spanned 54 Vbeta and 13 Jbeta. One entry per CDR3 protein, called by TCRdb with MiXCR from the immunoSEQ multiplex PCR reads. The sample includes about 200,000 distinct CDR3 sequences, over 85% of them seen just once. Sequencing of TCR beta covered CD8+ and CD4+ T cells obtained from blood. FACS enriched CD8+ TEMRA cells, while bulk CD8+ and CD4+ were negatively isolated.

This TCR derives from a human donor in good health. The specimen sequenced was CD4+ T cells from PBMCs. The chain recombines TRBV7-2 with TRBJ2-7; 9 bases are shared with TRBD2. The CDR3 protein is CASSSQRGVYEQYF. The CDR3 bases are TGTGCCAGCAGCTCGCAGCGGGGGGTGTACGAGCAGTACTTC.